This T cell receptor beta chain emerged from a study of CD8 T cells in Susac syndrome. Looked up from germline, CDR1 is DFQATT and CDR2 is SNEGSKA (reference sequence). The CDR3 totals 13 residues. V was clipped by 6 bases and J by 4 bases, with 15 bases between them. An amount of RNA that ranged from about 0.45 to 1 ug was reverse transcribed with random hexamers. TCRdb re-derived calls from the immunoSEQ multiplex PCR reads in MiXCR, one entry per CDR3 protein. The top ten hold 0.1% of the sample, which has about 200,000 distinct CDR3 sequences, 90% to 95% seen once. Sequenced input: CD4+ T cells from PBMCs. The chain has TRBV20-1 and TRBJ1-1; a weak D match, TRBD1 (5 bases). This receptor was taken from a human donor in good health. The DNA for the CDR3 is TGCAGTGCCGGGTGGGGAGGGGCCACTGAAGCTTTCTTT. Translation gives CSAGWGGATEAFF.